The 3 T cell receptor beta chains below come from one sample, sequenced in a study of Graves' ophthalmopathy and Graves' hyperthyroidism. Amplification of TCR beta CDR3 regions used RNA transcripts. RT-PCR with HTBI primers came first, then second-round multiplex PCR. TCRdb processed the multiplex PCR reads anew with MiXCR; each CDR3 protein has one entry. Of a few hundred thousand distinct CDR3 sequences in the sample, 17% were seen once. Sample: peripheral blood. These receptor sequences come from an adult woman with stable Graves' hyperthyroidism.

In nucleotides, the CDR3 is TGTGCCAGCAGTGAACTCCGGGGGGCCACTGAAGCTTTCTTT. Protein product: CASSELRGATEAFF. V and J are TRBV6-1 and TRBJ1-1; tentatively, D is TRBD1 (6 bases). Trimming removed 2 bases from V and 4 bases from J, with 11 bases in between. The CDR3 spans 14 residues. Germline lookup yields CDR1 MNHNS and CDR2 SASEGT.

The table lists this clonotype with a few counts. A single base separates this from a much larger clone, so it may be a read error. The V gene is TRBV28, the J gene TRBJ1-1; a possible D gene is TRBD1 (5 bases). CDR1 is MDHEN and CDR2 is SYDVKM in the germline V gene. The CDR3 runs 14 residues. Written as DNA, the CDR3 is TGTGCCAGCAGTCTCACACCCCTGGACACTGAAGCTTGCTTT. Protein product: CASSLTPLDTEACF.

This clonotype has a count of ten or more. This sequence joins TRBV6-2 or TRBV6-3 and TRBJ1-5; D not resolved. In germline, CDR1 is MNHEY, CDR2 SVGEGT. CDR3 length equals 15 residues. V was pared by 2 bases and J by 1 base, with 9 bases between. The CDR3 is CASSYGSRSNQPQHF. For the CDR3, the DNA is TGTGCCAGCAGTTACGGGTCCAGGAGCAATCAGCCCCAGCATTTT.